A selection of T cell receptor beta chains follows, all from one sample in a study of T cells after yellow fever vaccination. Via MiXCR, TCRdb re-called the 5' RACE reads, giving one row per CDR3 protein. The sample has hundreds of thousands of distinct CDR3 sequences; approximately 8% are singletons. Sequencing was performed on CD4+ T cells sorted from PBMCs, taken 5 days after the yellow fever booster vaccination. Receptor source: a man younger than 30 who received the YFV17D yellow fever vaccine. The CDR3 runs from the conserved cysteine through the conserved F or W. The D gene is left open where the match is weak. Expanded clones are given a class, and other clones once, few, many or no size at all.

j_gene: TRBJ2-5; abundance: few; v_gene: TRBV4-3; d_gene: NA; CDR3aa: CASSQGAKETQYF; CDR3nt: TGCGCCAGCAGCCAAGGGGCGAAAGAGACCCAGTACTTC
j_gene: TRBJ1-1; abundance: NA; v_gene: TRBV12-5; d_gene: NA; CDR3aa: CASGNSEMNTEAFF; CDR3nt: TGTGCTAGTGGAAACAGCGAGATGAACACTGAAGCTTTCTTT
j_gene: TRBJ1-1; abundance: few; v_gene: TRBV28; d_gene: TRBD1; CDR3aa: CASSDPGQGNTEAFF; CDR3nt: TGTGCCAGCAGTGACCCGGGACAGGGGAACACTGAAGCTTTCTTT
j_gene: TRBJ2-5; abundance: NA; v_gene: TRBV5-1; d_gene: NA; CDR3aa: CASRAGTRTFQETQYF; CDR3nt: TGCGCCAGCAGAGCCGGGACCCGAACGTTCCAAGAGACCCAGTACTTC
j_gene: TRBJ1-2; abundance: NA; v_gene: TRBV6-5; d_gene: TRBD1; CDR3aa: CASSYGTGNGYTF; CDR3nt: TGTGCCAGCAGTTACGGGACAGGGAATGGCTACACCTTC
j_gene: TRBJ2-5; abundance: NA; v_gene: TRBV5-1; d_gene: NA; CDR3aa: CASSNAGLPETQYF; CDR3nt: TGCGCCAGCAGCAATGCGGGGCTCCCAGAGACCCAGTACTTC
j_gene: TRBJ2-7; abundance: few; v_gene: TRBV12-3/TRBV12-4; d_gene: NA; CDR3aa: CASTRGETYEQYF; CDR3nt: TGTGCCAGCACCAGGGGAGAAACCTACGAGCAGTACTTC
j_gene: TRBJ2-2; abundance: NA; v_gene: TRBV10-3; d_gene: TRBD1; CDR3aa: CAISVGIQGITGELFF; CDR3nt: TGTGCCATCAGTGTCGGCATACAGGGGATCACCGGGGAGCTGTTTTTT
j_gene: TRBJ2-7; abundance: few; v_gene: TRBV4-3; d_gene: TRBD2; CDR3aa: CASSPSAQRGELYEQYF; CDR3nt: TGCGCCAGCAGCCCCTCCGCCCAGCGGGGGGAACTCTACGAGCAGTACTTC
j_gene: TRBJ1-1; abundance: NA; v_gene: TRBV20-1; d_gene: TRBD1; CDR3aa: CSARDFHRGGTEAFF; CDR3nt: TGCAGTGCTAGAGACTTCCACAGGGGAGGCACTGAAGCTTTCTTT
j_gene: TRBJ2-5; abundance: once; v_gene: TRBV5-1; d_gene: TRBD2; CDR3aa: CASSLTSAQETQYF; CDR3nt: TGCGCCAGCAGCCTCACTAGCGCGCAAGAGACCCAGTACTTC
j_gene: TRBJ1-4; abundance: few; v_gene: TRBV15; d_gene: NA; CDR3aa: CATSREGEKLFF; CDR3nt: TGTGCCACCAGCAGGGAGGGTGAAAAACTGTTTTTT
j_gene: TRBJ2-5; abundance: NA; v_gene: TRBV2; d_gene: NA; CDR3aa: CASSELYGTQYF; CDR3nt: TGTGCCAGCAGTGAACTTTACGGGACCCAGTACTTC
j_gene: TRBJ2-1; abundance: few; v_gene: TRBV20-1; d_gene: NA; CDR3aa: CSATREPNEQFF; CDR3nt: TGCAGTGCGACCCGGGAGCCCAATGAGCAGTTCTTC
j_gene: TRBJ2-1; abundance: few; v_gene: TRBV9; d_gene: TRBD2; CDR3aa: CASSVSGGTDEQFF; CDR3nt: TGTGCCAGCAGCGTTAGCGGGGGTACCGATGAGCAGTTCTTC
j_gene: TRBJ2-1; abundance: many; v_gene: TRBV18; d_gene: NA; CDR3aa: CATKSEYEQFF; CDR3nt: TGTGCCACCAAGAGCGAATATGAGCAGTTCTTC
j_gene: TRBJ1-4; abundance: few; v_gene: TRBV28; d_gene: NA; CDR3aa: CASSPLGEANEKLFF; CDR3nt: TGTGCCAGCAGCCCCCTAGGGGAGGCTAATGAAAAACTGTTTTTT
j_gene: TRBJ1-4; abundance: many; v_gene: TRBV20-1; d_gene: NA; CDR3aa: CSASGGEKLFF; CDR3nt: TGCAGTGCTAGTGGCGGTGAAAAACTGTTTTTT
j_gene: TRBJ1-1; abundance: NA; v_gene: TRBV5-1; d_gene: TRBD1; CDR3aa: CASSLAAGGTEAFF; CDR3nt: TGCGCCAGCAGCTTGGCCGCAGGGGGAACTGAAGCTTTCTTT
j_gene: TRBJ1-2; abundance: few; v_gene: TRBV5-5; d_gene: TRBD1; CDR3aa: CASSLRDRLLSTF; CDR3nt: TGTGCCAGCAGCCTCCGGGACAGACTACTCTCCACCTTC
j_gene: TRBJ2-1; abundance: NA; v_gene: TRBV7-9; d_gene: TRBD2; CDR3aa: CASSQTLAGGPYNEQFF; CDR3nt: TGTGCCAGCAGTCAGACTTTAGCGGGGGGCCCCTACAATGAGCAGTTCTTC
j_gene: TRBJ2-1; abundance: NA; v_gene: TRBV6-1; d_gene: TRBD1; CDR3aa: CASSGAAGGSYNEQFF; CDR3nt: TGTGCCAGCAGTGGCGCCGCAGGGGGCAGTTACAATGAGCAGTTCTTC
j_gene: TRBJ2-1; abundance: NA; v_gene: TRBV6-2/TRBV6-3; d_gene: TRBD1; CDR3aa: CASSYSMYYRGDHNEQFF; CDR3nt: TGTGCCAGCAGTTACTCGATGTACTACAGGGGTGACCACAATGAGCAGTTCTTC